This T cell receptor (beta chain) was captured in a study of blood T cell repertoires in COVID-19. The germline V gene encodes CDR1 MNHEY and CDR2 SVGAGI. The CDR3 spans 15 residues. V dropped 0 bases and J dropped 2 bases, with 9 bases sitting between them. Profiled with immunoSEQ multiplex PCR; TCRdb holds only in-frame clones, not every one. The sample lists about 150,000 clones, more than 75% occurring once. The chain recombines TRBV6-5 with TRBJ2-3, with a weak D call TRBD1 (5 bases). The sequence derives from a woman in her forties or fifties who had recovered from COVID-19. Source material: PBMCs or T cells enriched from blood (not recorded which). The DNA of the CDR3 is TGTGCCAGCAGTTACTCGTCAGGGCACACAGATACGCAGTATTTT. Translated: CASSYSSGHTDTQYF.